What follows are 22 T cell receptor beta chains derived from one specimen sequenced in a study of cytomegalovirus exposure and HLA in healthy donors. Method: immunoSEQ multiplex PCR; TCRdb's copy keeps in-frame clones and lacks some. The sample holds under 300,000 clones; approximately 84% are singletons and the top ten take roughly 1.2%. What was sequenced was PBMCs. The receptors stem from a woman aged 25 to 45 in good health and CMV-seropositive.

This clone was counted once. This chain uses TRBV5-1 with TRBJ1-3; TRBD1 might be the D (5 bases). CDR1 SGHRS and CDR2 YFSETQ come from the germline V gene. The CDR3 has 15 residues. Trimming pared 3 bases from V and 0 bases from J, leaving 10 bases between. The CDR3 here is CASSSDTGSGNTIYF. DNA for the CDR3: TGCGCCAGCAGCTCGGACACGGGCTCTGGAAACACCATATATTTT.

The V and J genes are TRBV29-1 and TRBJ2-7; the match to TRBD1 covers 9 bases. Germline trimming cut 4 bases from V and 3 bases from J; bases unmatched to any gene: 4. Germline V gene lookup returns CDR1 SQVTM and CDR2 ANQGSEA. This CDR3 spans 13 amino acids. This chain's CDR3 is CSVGEDRGYEQYF. The DNA of the CDR3 is TGCAGCGTTGGGGAGGACAGGGGCTACGAGCAGTACTTC.

The J gene is TRBJ1-4, the V gene TRBV5-1; 10 bases align to TRBD1. CDR1 is SGHRS and CDR2 is YFSETQ in the germline V gene. V shed 4 bases and J 8 bases; nucleotides not matched to a gene: 5. The CDR3 is 14 residues long. The CDR3 loop reads CASSTGTGEEKLFF. The CDR3 nucleotides are TGCGCCAGCAGCACAGGGACAGGGGAGGAAAAACTGTTTTTT.

The genes are TRBV10-3 and TRBJ2-3; no clear D gene. CDR1 ENHRY and CDR2 SYGVKD come from the germline V gene. The CDR3 is 13 residues long. V lost 6 bases and J lost 0, with 7 bases in between. The chain's CDR3 is CAIREISTDTQYF. DNA for the CDR3: TGTGCCATCAGAGAGATAAGCACAGATACGCAGTATTTT.

This sequence joins TRBV30 and TRBJ1-5; TRBD1 matches at 7 bases. V shed 3 bases, J shed 3 bases, and the junction held 8 bases outside the gene matches. This CDR3 spans 15 amino acids. Germline V gives CDR1 GTSNPN, CDR2 SVGIG (reference sequence). The CDR3 DNA reads as TGTGCCTGGAGCCTTCCCGGGACAGCCAATCAGCCCCAGCATTTT. Translating gives CAWSLPGTANQPQHF.

The V call is TRBV5-1, the J call TRBJ2-7, with 8 bases aligning to TRBD1. The CDR3 sequence is 16 residues long. From germline, CDR1 is SGHRS and CDR2 YFSETQ. Germline trimming cut 0 bases from V and 2 bases from J; bases unmatched to any gene: 7. Written as DNA, the CDR3 is TGCGCCAGCAGCTTGGGACCAGGGGGCTCTCCCTACGAGCAGTACTTC. Its protein product is CASSLGPGGSPYEQYF. The whole variable domain, filled in from reference TRBV5-1 and TRBJ2-7, reads KAGVTQTPRYLIKTRGQQVTLSCSPISGHRSVSWYQQTPGQGLQFLFEYFSETQRNKGNFPGRFSGRQFSNSRSEMNVSTLELGDSALYLCASSLGPGGSPYEQYFGPGTRLTVT.

V is TRBV7-6 and J is TRBJ2-3; the match to TRBD2 covers 7 bases. The CDR3 is made up of 15 amino acids. Germline CDR1 reads SGHVS; CDR2 reads FNYEAQ. Germline trimming cut 4 bases from V and 6 bases from J; bases unmatched to any gene: 10. For the CDR3, the DNA is TGTGCCAGCAGCTATAGCGGGCCCCCGGGGGATACGCAGTATTTT. Translating it yields CASSYSGPPGDTQYF.

This sequence joins TRBV29-1 and TRBJ2-1; a possible D gene is TRBD2 (6 bases). There are 16 residues in the CDR3. CDR1 is SQVTM, CDR2 ANQGSEA, per germline. V dropped 1 base and J dropped 7 bases, with 20 bases sitting between them. This CDR3 reads CSVEARGGLIGNEQFF. CDR3 sequence (DNA): TGCAGCGTTGAAGCGCGGGGTGGCCTTATTGGGAATGAGCAGTTCTTC.

Regarding this clone: The junction departs from the called germline gene at one end, perhaps through a read error. The V gene is TRBV15, the J gene TRBJ2-5; 8 bases map to TRBD2. The CDR3 loop spans 13 amino acids. CDR1 is LNHNV, CDR2 YYDKDF, per germline (reference sequence). The CDR3 region is CATSRDRGLAPNF. The CDR3 DNA follows: TGTGCCACCAGCAGAGATCGCGGACTAGCCCCTAACTTC.

The V and J genes are TRBV11-3 and TRBJ2-1; 10 nucleotides match TRBD1. The germline V gene encodes CDR1 SGHNT and CDR2 YENEEA. The CDR3 totals 15 residues. The V segment lost 5 bases and the J segment 5 bases; nucleotides outside the gene matches: 6. The CDR3 is CASSLTGGIDNEQFF. The CDR3 DNA is TGTGCCAGCAGCCTGACAGGGGGCATCGACAATGAGCAGTTCTTC.

The chain links TRBV4-2 to TRBJ2-1; 8 bases are a match to TRBD1. The germline gives CDR1 LGHNA, CDR2 YNFKEQ. J gave up 3 bases and V 0 bases, and 7 bases lay outside the gene matches. The CDR3 is made up of 17 amino acids. The CDR3: CASSQERPGGYYNEQFF. DNA for the CDR3: TGTGCCAGCAGCCAAGAACGGCCAGGGGGCTACTACAATGAGCAGTTCTTC.

The chain combines TRBV27 with TRBJ1-5, with no clear D. The V and J ends lost 5 bases and 0 bases respectively, with 14 bases between them. The length of the CDR3 is 16 residues. Germline CDR1 MNHEY, CDR2 SMNVEV (reference sequence). CDR3 loop: CASSSRPLGSNQPQHF. The CDR3 bases are TGTGCCAGCAGTAGCAGGCCCTTGGGTAGCAATCAGCCCCAGCATTTT.

The gene calls are TRBV5-4 and TRBJ1-1; D is ambiguous. Per germline, CDR1 SGHNT and CDR2 YYREEE (reference sequence). CDR3 length: 14 residues. V was trimmed by 4 bases and J by 5 bases, leaving 15 bases between them. The CDR3 protein is CASSPSAGWTEAFF. The CDR3 DNA follows: TGTGCCAGCAGCCCTTCGGCGGGGTGGACTGAAGCTTTCTTT.

The chain is built from TRBV19 and TRBJ1-2; D remains ambiguous. The CDR3 covers 15 residues. The V end lost 0 bases, the J end lost 3 bases, and 11 bases lay between the germline ends. The germline V gene encodes CDR1 LNHDA and CDR2 SQIVND (reference sequence). The CDR3 here is CASSIEEGWDYGYTF. In nucleotides, the CDR3 is TGTGCCAGTAGTATAGAAGAGGGCTGGGACTATGGCTACACCTTC.

The sample holds one count of this clone. The rearrangement links TRBV4-1 to TRBJ2-1, with a possible D match to TRBD2 (6 bases). Germline V gene data show CDR1 as MGHRA and CDR2 as YSYEKL. The CDR3 is 15 residues long. With 2 bases removed from V and 14 bases from J, the gap between germline ends came to 22 bases. The CDR3 bases are TGCGCCAGCAGCCAATCGAGGGAAGCGGGCCCTTCGGAGTTCTTC. Protein: CASSQSREAGPSEFF.

CDR3 coding DNA: TGCGCCAGCAGCTTGAACCACGGGCGGGACACTGAAGCTTTCTTT. Its protein product is CASSLNHGRDTEAFF. V usage is TRBV5-1 and J usage is TRBJ1-1; D is unclear. The CDR3 has 15 residues. From germline, CDR1 is SGHRS and CDR2 YFSETQ. With 1 base removed from V and 3 bases from J, the gap between germline ends came to 13 bases.

This clone appeared a few times. The chain couples TRBV27 to TRBJ1-5; maybe TRBD1 (6 bases). CDR1 is MNHEY, CDR2 SMNVEV, per germline (reference sequence). V lost 4 bases and J lost 6, with 7 bases in between. The CDR3 length is 12 residues. The CDR3 region has the DNA TGTGCCAGCAGTTCCAGGGGTCAGCCCCAGCATTTT. Translation: CASSSRGQPQHF.

Here the CDR3 reads CAWSSTEADTQYF. Here the CDR3 DNA reads TGTGCCTGGAGTTCGACAGAGGCAGATACGCAGTATTTT. The V and J genes are TRBV30 and TRBJ2-3, with TRBD1 as a possible D gene (5 bases). The CDR3 runs 13 residues. Trimming took off 2 bases at V and 4 bases at J, with 10 bases between the two ends. Germline values: CDR1 GTSNPN, CDR2 SVGIG (reference sequence).

V is TRBV7-8 and J is TRBJ2-3; 12 bases agree with TRBD1. Germline V gives CDR1 SGHVS, CDR2 FQNEAQ. Trimming at V came to 5 bases and at J to 8 bases, leaving 8 bases not matched to a gene. This CDR3 region has 15 residues. The CDR3 reads CASSPGRDRGPTQYF. DNA of the CDR3: TGTGCCAGCAGCCCCGGTAGGGACAGGGGGCCTACGCAGTATTTT. The variable domain in full, completed from reference TRBV7-8 and TRBJ2-3, reads GAGVSQSPRYKVAKRGQDVALRCDPISGHVSLFWYQQALGQGPEFLTYFQNEAQLDKSGLPSDRFFAERPEGSVSTLKIQRTQQEDSAVYLCASSPGRDRGPTQYFGPGTRLTVL.

As for this clone: Its ends do not fully match the called genes, so a read error is possible. The chain employs TRBV11-3 and TRBJ2-2; 7 bases agree with TRBD2. CDR1 and CDR2 from the germline V gene are SGHNT and YENEEA. The CDR3 has 18 amino acids. Written as DNA, the CDR3 is TGTGCCAGCAGTTTAGAGTTGACTAGCTTCAAGGGCACCGGGGAGCTGTTTTTT. Protein: CASSLELTSFKGTGELFF.

The V and J genes are TRBV6-1 and TRBJ2-7, with D unresolved. The CDR3 extends over 13 amino acids. V lost 2 bases, J lost 3 bases, and 8 bases lay in between. Germline CDR1 reads MNHNS; CDR2 reads SASEGT. The CDR3 DNA reads TGTGCCAGCAGTGAAAGTTACGGCTACGAGCAGTACTTC. Amino acids: CASSESYGYEQYF.

The genes are TRBV2 and TRBJ2-5; a weak D match, TRBD1 (6 bases). Germline-derived CDR1 and CDR2 are SNHLY and FYNNEI. CDR3 length: 14 amino acids. V was clipped by 6 bases and J by 2 bases, with 13 bases between them. The CDR3 loop reads CASSRGHSQETQYF. In nucleotides, the CDR3 is TGTGCCAGCAGCAGGGGACACTCTCAAGAGACCCAGTACTTC.